These 31 T cell receptor beta chains were sequenced from one sample in a study of T cell changes during pregnancy in multiple sclerosis. The protocol was immunoSEQ multiplex PCR, while the TCRdb copy is restricted to in-frame clones and leaves out a portion. Here the sample spans about 80,000 clones, 92% being singletons. The material was peripheral blood, obtained before pregnancy. These TCRs come from a female donor with multiple sclerosis, enrolled in a pregnancy study.

The CDR3 region has the DNA TGTGCCAGCAGTGAACTAGCGAGTACAAATACGCAGTATTTT. Its translation is CASSELASTNTQYF. This sequence joins TRBV6-4 and TRBJ2-3; 7 bases align to TRBD2. The CDR3 covers 14 residues. CDR1 is MRHNA, CDR2 SNTAGT, per germline. Trimming at V came to 3 bases and at J to 7 bases, leaving 7 bases not matched to a gene.

V usage is TRBV27 and J usage is TRBJ1-2; tentatively, D is TRBD1 (5 bases). This CDR3 is 14 amino acids long. Germline assignment: CDR1 MNHEY and CDR2 SMNVEV (reference sequence). V dropped 7 bases and J dropped 5 bases, with 17 bases sitting between them. Written as DNA, the CDR3 is TGTGCCAGCAACCGGGGCGGAGGGGCTTATGGCTACACCTTC. It encodes CASNRGGGAYGYTF.

This clone occurred once. CDR3 protein: CASSLATGTGHRYYEQYF. The CDR3 nucleotides are TGTGCCAGCAGCTTAGCCACTGGGACAGGGCACCGATACTACGAGCAGTACTTC. V usage is TRBV7-8 and J usage is TRBJ2-7, with 9 bases lining up with TRBD1. CDR3 length: 18 amino acids. Germline V CDR1 and CDR2: SGHVS, FQNEAQ. V gave up 0 bases and J gave up 3 bases; unmatched junction bases: 12.

This chain connects TRBV5-6 to TRBJ2-1; no clear D. Germline-derived CDR1 and CDR2 are SGHDT and YYEEEE. Deletions cut 0 bases from V and 2 bases from J, with 12 bases between. This CDR3 comprises 16 residues. The CDR3 region is CASSLAPETPYNEQFF. The DNA of the CDR3 is TGTGCCAGCAGCTTGGCTCCAGAAACGCCCTACAATGAGCAGTTCTTC.

J is TRBJ1-1 and V is TRBV6-1, with D tentatively TRBD1 (6 bases). Deletions cut 4 bases from V and 2 bases from J, with 17 bases between. Germline V gene sequence: CDR1 MNHNS, CDR2 SASEGT. The CDR3 length is 16 residues. This chain's CDR3 is CASSVLAGQRNTEAFF. The CDR3 DNA sequence: TGTGCCAGCAGTGTCCTCGCCGGACAGCGAAACACTGAAGCTTTCTTT.

The J gene is TRBJ2-4, the V gene TRBV7-2; TRBD2 aligns across 15 bases. Per the germline V gene, CDR1 is SGHTA and CDR2 is FQGNSA. V shed 3 bases, J shed 7 bases, and the junction held 4 bases outside the gene matches. This CDR3 has 16 residues. DNA of the CDR3: TGTGCCAGCAGCTTTGGACTAGCGGGGGGGCCGAACATTCAGTACTTC. This codes for CASSFGLAGGPNIQYF. The whole variable domain, remainder taken from reference TRBV7-2 and TRBJ2-4, is GAGVSQSPSNKVTEKGKDVELRCDPISGHTALYWYRQSLGQGLEFLIYFQGNSAPDKSGLPSDRFSAERTGGSVSTLTIQRTQQEDSAVYLCASSFGLAGGPNIQYFGAGTRLSVL.

This clone was recorded only once. The chain combines TRBV11-2 with TRBJ2-7, with D possibly matching TRBD2 (5 bases). The germline gives CDR1 SGHAT, CDR2 FQNNGV. Trimming removed 0 bases from V and 1 base from J, with 10 bases in between. This CDR3 has 15 residues. CDR3 residues: CASSLEWGASYEQYF. The CDR3 DNA follows: TGTGCCAGCAGCTTAGAATGGGGAGCTTCCTACGAGCAGTACTTC.

This sequence joins TRBV5-8 and TRBJ1-4, with D possibly TRBD1 on 6 matching bases. V lost 1 base and J 4 bases, leaving 26 bases between the germline ends. From germline, CDR1 is SGHTS and CDR2 YDEGEE. The length of the CDR3 is 20 residues. This chain's CDR3 is CASSLPPAGGRGEDNEKLFF. In DNA form, the CDR3 reads TGTGCCAGCAGCTTGCCCCCAGCGGGGGGCCGCGGTGAAGATAATGAAAAACTGTTTTTT.

CDR3 amino acids: CAGCLLGRGPRSYNEQFF. The CDR3 DNA reads TGTGCCGGTTGCTTACTAGGGCGGGGGCCCCGATCCTACAATGAGCAGTTCTTC. This rearrangement joins TRBV30 to TRBJ2-1; D perhaps matches TRBD2 (7 bases). CDR1 is GTSNPN, CDR2 SVGIG, per germline (reference sequence). This CDR3 has 18 residues. Trimming left V 8 bases short and J 1 base short, with 27 bases between.

This rearrangement joins TRBV6-5 to TRBJ2-1; the match to TRBD2 covers 7 bases. The germline V gene encodes CDR1 MNHEY and CDR2 SVGAGI. This CDR3 has 13 residues. J was trimmed by 7 bases and V by 6 bases; bases with no gene match: 6. The CDR3 nucleotides are TGTGCCAGCAGCCGGACTAGTACGAATGAGCAGTTCTTC. Protein: CASSRTSTNEQFF.

This clone was recorded only once. The chain uses TRBV6-5 and TRBJ1-5; 12 bases line up with TRBD1. The CDR3 runs 15 residues. Trimming at V came to 5 bases and at J to 5 bases, leaving 4 bases not matched to a gene. Germline CDR1 MNHEY, CDR2 SVGAGI. CDR3 region: CASSPGQGAYQPQHF. The CDR3 nucleotides are TGTGCCAGCAGTCCGGGACAGGGGGCATATCAGCCCCAGCATTTT.

CDR3 nucleotide sequence: TGTGCCAGCAGCCTAGGCCGGGGGTTTCTCGAGCAGTACTTC. Translated: CASSLGRGFLEQYF. The J gene is TRBJ2-7, the V gene TRBV7-2; D perhaps matches TRBD2 (6 bases). Trimming took off 5 bases at V and 6 bases at J, with 17 bases between the two ends. Germline loops: CDR1 SGHTA, CDR2 FQGNSA. The CDR3 covers 14 residues.

CDR3 in amino acids: CASSFQTGDYEQYF. CDR3 coding DNA: TGTGCCAGCAGCTTTCAGACAGGGGACTACGAGCAGTACTTC. V and J are TRBV13 and TRBJ2-7, with 8 bases matching TRBD1. The J segment lost 3 bases and the V segment lost 3 bases, leaving 4 bases of the junction unmatched. CDR3 length: 14 amino acids. The germline CDR1 and CDR2 sequences are PRHDT and FYEKMQ (reference sequence).

This clone was seen only once. The chain links TRBV7-3 to TRBJ2-1, with 11 bases that match TRBD2. Per germline, CDR1 SGHTA and CDR2 FQGTGA. The V and J ends lost 5 bases and 2 bases, in that order; junction bases with no gene match: 8. This CDR3 is built from 17 residues. CDR3 DNA sequence: TGTGCCAGCAGCCTCCCCGGTAGCGGGGGGGCCTACAATGAGCAGTTCTTC. Its protein product is CASSLPGSGGAYNEQFF. Full variable domain (remainder filled in from reference TRBV7-3 and TRBJ2-1): GAGVSQTPSNKVTEKGKYVELRCDPISGHTALYWYRQSLGQGPEFLIYFQGTGAADDSGLPNDRFFAVRPEGSVSTLKIQRTERGDSAVYLCASSLPGSGGAYNEQFFGPGTRLTVL.

This clone has a single count. CDR3 nucleotides: TGTGCCAGTTATACAGGGTCCGGGGAGCTGTTTTTT. Amino acids: CASYTGSGELFF. The genes are TRBV19 and TRBJ2-2, with D possibly being TRBD1 (6 bases). The germline V gene has CDR1 LNHDA and CDR2 SQIVND (reference sequence). The CDR3 is 12 amino acids. Trimming pared 8 bases from V and 6 bases from J, leaving 10 bases between.

The genes are TRBV7-9 and TRBJ2-7, with 9 bases lining up with TRBD1. Germline loops: CDR1 SEHNR, CDR2 FQNEAQ (reference sequence). There are 15 residues in the CDR3. The junction had 6 bases not matched to a gene; V was cut back by 5 bases and J by 1 base. Here the CDR3 DNA reads TGTGCCAGCAGCATCGGACAGGGGAAATCCTACGAGCAGTACTTC. It encodes CASSIGQGKSYEQYF.

The chain combines TRBV19 with TRBJ2-4; a possible D gene is TRBD2 (6 bases). The CDR3 loop spans 17 amino acids. The V and J ends lost 5 bases and 9 bases respectively, with 26 bases between them. The V gene's germline CDR1 is LNHDA and CDR2 SQIVND (reference sequence). CDR3 sequence reads: CASSSGASPAVGGIQYF. The DNA for the CDR3 is TGTGCCAGTAGTTCCGGGGCCTCCCCTGCGGTGGGAGGCATTCAGTACTTC.

The chain couples TRBV15 to TRBJ1-2; D gene unclear. CDR1 LNHNV and CDR2 YYDKDF come from the germline V gene (reference sequence). The V end was cut by 0 bases, the J end by 8 bases, with 7 bases between. The CDR3 runs to 12 residues. CDR3 protein: CATSRDLSGYTF. Here the CDR3 DNA reads TGTGCCACCAGCAGAGATCTTTCCGGCTACACCTTC.

The CDR3 region is CATSRDDRDFRYGYTF. The DNA for the CDR3 is TGTGCCACCAGCAGAGATGACAGGGATTTTCGTTATGGCTACACCTTC. The V call is TRBV15, the J call TRBJ1-2; TRBD1 matches 7 bases. The ends lost 0 bases at V and 5 bases at J; junction bases unmatched: 9. The germline gives CDR1 LNHNV, CDR2 YYDKDF (reference sequence). CDR3 size: 16 residues.

The gene calls are TRBV6-1 and TRBJ2-3; 7 bases are shared with TRBD2. The ends lost 4 bases at V and 1 base at J; junction bases unmatched: 5. The CDR3 is made up of 15 amino acids. Germline-derived CDR1 and CDR2 are MNHNS and SASEGT. The CDR3 sequence is CASSALSGGTDTQYF. DNA for the CDR3: TGTGCCAGCAGTGCTCTCAGCGGGGGCACAGATACGCAGTATTTT.

The chain is built from TRBV7-6 and TRBJ1-4; possibly TRBD1 for D (6 bases). Germline assignment: CDR1 SGHVS and CDR2 FNYEAQ. The V end lost 5 bases, the J end lost 4 bases, and 20 bases lay between the germline ends. The CDR3 is 17 amino acids. CDR3: CASSRESNGQINEKLFF. The CDR3 DNA sequence: TGTGCCAGCAGCCGAGAAAGTAACGGACAGATTAATGAAAAACTGTTTTTT.

This clone was seen a handful of times. J is TRBJ1-1 and V is TRBV9, with D perhaps TRBD1 (5 bases). This CDR3 contains 14 residues. Germline V gives CDR1 SGDLS, CDR2 YYNGEE. The V end was cut by 2 bases, the J end by 0 bases, with 8 bases between. CDR3 in amino acids: CASSVGQVNTEAFF. The CDR3 coding sequence is TGTGCCAGCAGCGTGGGGCAGGTGAACACTGAAGCTTTCTTT.

In this sample, this clone turned up once. This chain links TRBV5-8 with TRBJ2-1, with D perhaps matching TRBD2 (5 bases). Trimming pared 3 bases from V and 8 bases from J, leaving 18 bases between. The CDR3 length is 15 residues. Per the germline V gene, CDR1 is SGHTS and CDR2 is YDEGEE. In DNA form, the CDR3 reads TGTGCCAGCAGCTGGGGAATATCCAACGGGGATGAGCAGTTCTTC. Protein sequence: CASSWGISNGDEQFF.

This clone has a single count. The chain recombines TRBV19 with TRBJ2-7; 7 bases map to TRBD1. The V gene end was trimmed by 4 bases and the J gene end by 0 bases; junction bases not matched to a gene: 9. The CDR3 loop spans 16 amino acids. Germline CDR1 and CDR2: LNHDA and SQIVND (reference sequence). This chain's CDR3 is CASSTLEGASSYEQYF. The DNA of the CDR3 is TGTGCCAGTAGTACCCTCGAGGGGGCGAGCTCCTACGAGCAGTACTTC.

The chain recombines TRBV2 with TRBJ2-7, with 10 bases lining up with TRBD1. J gave up 4 bases and V 6 bases, and 6 bases lay outside the gene matches. The CDR3 has 14 amino acids. Germline lookup yields CDR1 SNHLY and CDR2 FYNNEI. The CDR3 spells CASREDRGSYEQYF. In DNA, the CDR3 is TGTGCCAGCAGGGAGGACAGGGGGAGTTACGAGCAGTACTTC. The whole variable domain, filled in from reference TRBV2 and TRBJ2-7, reads EPEVTQTPSHQVTQMGQEVILRCVPISNHLYFYWYRQILGQKVEFLVSFYNNEISEKSEIFDDQFSVERPDGSNFTLKIRSTKLEDSAMYFCASREDRGSYEQYFGPGTRLTVT.

The V gene is TRBV2, the J gene TRBJ1-2; D is possibly TRBD1 (6 bases). Germline V CDR1 and CDR2: SNHLY, FYNNEI. The CDR3 runs 17 residues. Trimming pared 7 bases from V and 0 bases from J, leaving 21 bases between. The CDR3 spells CASTSGAAGLANYGYTF. Written as DNA, the CDR3 is TGTGCCAGCACCTCAGGGGCAGCCGGGTTAGCTAACTATGGCTACACCTTC. The variable domain in full, with the rest retrieved from reference TRBV2 and TRBJ1-2, is EPEVTQTPSHQVTQMGQEVILRCVPISNHLYFYWYRQILGQKVEFLVSFYNNEISEKSEIFDDQFSVERPDGSNFTLKIRSTKLEDSAMYFCASTSGAAGLANYGYTFGSGTRLTVV.

This chain connects TRBV9 to TRBJ1-1; 7 positions match TRBD1. The CDR3 is 15 amino acids. The trim removed 2 bases at V and 3 bases at J, leaving 7 bases unmatched. The germline CDR1 and CDR2 sequences are SGDLS and YYNGEE. CDR3 DNA sequence: TGTGCCAGCAGCGTTGAGGACAGGTGGGACACTGAAGCTTTCTTT. Translation: CASSVEDRWDTEAFF.

This clone was recorded once. The chain recombines TRBV5-1 with TRBJ2-3, with D possibly matching TRBD1 (5 bases). The CDR3 is 17 amino acids. The germline CDR1 and CDR2 sequences are SGHRS and YFSETQ. V was pared by 6 bases and J by 2 bases, with 22 bases between. The CDR3 DNA follows: TGCGCCAGCACCCGATTAGGGGCCAACCCAACCACAGATACGCAGTATTTT. This codes for CASTRLGANPTTDTQYF.

The rearrangement uses TRBV11-1 and TRBJ2-1, with 12 bases fitting TRBD2. V shed 6 bases and J 7 bases; nucleotides not matched to a gene: 13. The CDR3 spans 17 residues. Germline V gene data show CDR1 as SGHAT and CDR2 as FQDESV (reference sequence). In nucleotides, the CDR3 is TGTGCCAGCAGGCCCGAGGCTAGCGGGGGGGCCTGGAATGAGCAGTTCTTC. This sequence encodes CASRPEASGGAWNEQFF.

This chain links TRBV6-5 with TRBJ1-4, with 7 bases matching TRBD1. The CDR3 extends over 15 amino acids. Germline trimming cut 6 bases from V and 7 bases from J; bases unmatched to any gene: 11. Germline V lookup: CDR1 MNHEY, CDR2 SVGAGI. CDR3 DNA sequence: TGTGCCAGCAGCCCACGACAGGGTCTAGGTGAAAAACTGTTTTTT. Its protein is CASSPRQGLGEKLFF.

This clone has just one count. This chain uses TRBV5-6 with TRBJ1-1; D perhaps matches TRBD1 (5 bases). CDR3 length: 14 amino acids. V lost 0 bases to trimming and J lost 6 bases, with 12 bases between them. Germline-derived CDR1 and CDR2 are SGHDT and YYEEEE. This CDR3 is CASSLGQWFAEAFF. The CDR3, as DNA: TGTGCCAGCAGCTTGGGACAGTGGTTCGCTGAAGCTTTCTTT.